Below, 9 T cell receptor beta chains from the same sample are listed, as sequenced in a study of radiation and T cells in renal cell carcinoma. Sample treatment: treatment-naive control, cytoreductive nephrectomy. This table comes from immunoSEQ multiplex PCR, and its TCRdb copy is limited to in-frame clones, with some not included. The sample lists under 9,000 clones; roughly two thirds were seen once. Sequences were derived from tumor tissue, sampled from a patient whose treatment was nephrectomy without radiotherapy. The receptors shown here come from a man in his 60s with renal cell carcinoma.

The chain employs TRBV7-2 and TRBJ1-2; D is uncertain. Trimming shortened V by 3 bases and J by 7 bases, and 15 bases separated the two germline ends. Germline CDR1 and CDR2: SGHTA and FQGNSA. The CDR3 loop spans 14 amino acids. The CDR3 protein is CASSFPMTKGGYTF. CDR3 bases: TGTGCCAGCAGCTTCCCCATGACAAAAGGTGGCTACACCTTC. Variable domain in full (rest from reference TRBV7-2 and TRBJ1-2): GAGVSQSPSNKVTEKGKDVELRCDPISGHTALYWYRQSLGQGLEFLIYFQGNSAPDKSGLPSDRFSAERTGGSVSTLTIQRTQQEDSAVYLCASSFPMTKGGYTFGSGTRLTVV.

Of note for this clone: The limits of the CDR3 on the DNA are not certain, so only TCRdb's listed CDR3 is given. The genes are TRBV21-1 and TRBJ2-3; TRBD1 is the table's D call and was not checked against the DNA. TRBV21-1 is reported as a pseudogene. Both ends counted, the CDR3 spans 17 residues. The CDR3: CASRKPAFGQGADTQYF.

The gene calls are TRBV19 and TRBJ1-3; 7 nucleotides agree with TRBD1. V shed 7 bases and J 3 bases; nucleotides not matched to a gene: 6. CDR1 and CDR2 (germline): LNHDA, SQIVND (reference sequence). The length of the CDR3 is 14 residues. CDR3 coding DNA: TGTGCCAGTACCTGGACAGGCGGTGGAAACACCATATATTTT. Encoded protein: CASTWTGGGNTIYF. Based on the CDR3 plus reference TRBV19 and TRBJ1-3, the full variable domain is DGGITQSPKYLFRKEGQNVTLSCEQNLNHDAMYWYRQDPGQGLRLIYYSQIVNDFQKGDIAEGYSVSREKKESFPLTVTSAQKNPTAFYLCASTWTGGGNTIYFGEGSWLTVV.

By sample fraction, this clone is medium-sized. The V and J genes are TRBV7-2 and TRBJ1-2; tentative D call: TRBD1 (5 bases). V lost 1 base, J lost 4 bases, and 13 bases lay in between. CDR3 size: 15 residues. CDR1 and CDR2 from the germline V gene are SGHTA and FQGNSA. The CDR3 is CASSLDRDGFYGYTF. CDR3 nucleotides: TGTGCCAGCAGCTTAGATAGGGACGGGTTCTATGGCTACACCTTC.

This clone has a single count. The rearrangement links TRBV29-1 to TRBJ2-5; D gene unclear. Trimming shortened V by 3 bases and J by 0 bases, and 14 bases separated the two germline ends. The germline V gene encodes CDR1 SQVTM and CDR2 ANQGSEA. The CDR3 consists of 15 residues. CDR3 in amino acids: CSVDLAPGYQETQYF. The CDR3 nucleotides read TGCAGCGTTGACCTCGCACCAGGTTACCAAGAGACCCAGTACTTC.

The rearrangement links TRBV6-5 to TRBJ1-1; 10 nucleotides match TRBD1. Germline CDR1 MNHEY, CDR2 SVGAGI. Germline trimming cut 2 bases from V and 5 bases from J; bases unmatched to any gene: 2. There are 14 residues in the CDR3. The CDR3 DNA reads as TGTGCCAGCAGTTACAGGACAGGGGGGACTGAAGCTTTCTTT. Its protein is CASSYRTGGTEAFF.

The gene calls are TRBV27 and TRBJ1-1; D is undetermined. Germline loops: CDR1 MNHEY, CDR2 SMNVEV (reference sequence). Trimming shortened V by 2 bases and J by 1 base, and 5 bases separated the two germline ends. The CDR3 loop spans 13 amino acids. The DNA for the CDR3 is TGTGCCAGCAGTTTAGGGGAGAACACTGAAGCTTTCTTT. Protein sequence: CASSLGENTEAFF.

In its sample, this clone ranks as medium-sized. V and J are TRBV27 and TRBJ2-4, with TRBD2 matching over 13 bases. The CDR3 length is 17 residues. Looked up from germline, CDR1 is MNHEY and CDR2 is SMNVEV (reference sequence). V lost 5 bases, J lost 8 bases, and 12 bases stayed unmatched. CDR3 region: CASSPQGTSGTGDIQYF. Here the CDR3 DNA reads TGTGCCAGCAGTCCGCAAGGGACTAGCGGGACCGGGGACATTCAGTACTTC.

The chain has TRBV15 and TRBJ2-7, with 9 nucleotides matching TRBD1. Germline V gene data show CDR1 as LNHNV and CDR2 as YYDKDF (reference sequence). J was trimmed by 4 bases and V by 3 bases; bases with no gene match: 10. The CDR3 totals 16 residues. The CDR3 sequence is CATSRGSGTGRYEQYF. The CDR3 DNA follows: TGTGCCACCAGCAGGGGTTCCGGGACAGGGCGATACGAGCAGTACTTC.